These T cell receptor beta chains were read from a single sample in a study of blood T cell repertoires in COVID-19. Only in-frame clones appear in the TCRdb table, and some are missing; sequencing was by immunoSEQ multiplex PCR. The sample has some 270,000 clones, around nine tenths seen once. What was sequenced was peripheral blood. The receptors originated from a man in his forties with active or convalescent COVID-19. CDR3s include the opening cysteine and the closing phenylalanine or tryptophan. D genes are given only for firm matches. The listing skips clone size in some rows; elsewhere it reads once, few, many or a size class.

DNA,CDR3,D,V,size,J
TGTGCCAGCAGCTTAAGCGGGAGCCCTCTCGAGCAGTACTTC,CASSLSGSPLEQYF,TRBD2,TRBV5-4,.,TRBJ2-7
TGTGCCAGCTCTCGTCTAAGGACAGAAGAAGCTTTCTTT,CASSRLRTEEAFF,.,TRBV18,.,TRBJ1-1
TGTGCCAGCAGCTCCTTCGACAGGAGTTACTACGAGCAGTACTTC,CASSSFDRSYYEQYF,.,TRBV7-9,many,TRBJ2-7
TGTGCCAGCAGGCTCAGGGGTGGTAATGAAAAACTGTTTTTT,CASRLRGGNEKLFF,.,TRBV6-5,once,TRBJ1-4
TGTGCCAGCAGTCATCAGGGGTCTGACTCCTACGAGCAGTACTTC,CASSHQGSDSYEQYF,.,TRBV6-5,.,TRBJ2-7
TGTGCCAGCAACCCCGTGGACAGGGGAAACCAGCCCCAGCATTTT,CASNPVDRGNQPQHF,TRBD1,TRBV6-5,.,TRBJ1-5
TGCAGCGTTGAAGGGCTAGCGGGGGACTACAATGAGCAGTTCTTC,CSVEGLAGDYNEQFF,TRBD2,TRBV29-1,few,TRBJ2-1
TGTGCCAGCACCTTGGGGATCCCCCGGGACAGCTTCTATGGCTACACCTTC,CASTLGIPRDSFYGYTF,TRBD1,TRBV7-9,.,TRBJ1-2
TGTGCCAGCAGCTTAGGCGCCGGCGGAGGGGATGAGCAGTTCTTC,CASSLGAGGGDEQFF,.,TRBV13,.,TRBJ2-1
TGCAGCGTGAAGACTAGCGGGACCTACGAGCAGTACTTC,CSVKTSGTYEQYF,TRBD2,TRBV29-1,.,TRBJ2-7
TGTGCCAGCAGCGCGACTAGCGGAGGTAATGAGCAGTTCTTC,CASSATSGGNEQFF,TRBD2,TRBV11-2,once,TRBJ2-1
TGTGCCACCAGTACCGGGACTCACTCCTACAATGAGCAGTTCTTC,CATSTGTHSYNEQFF,.,TRBV24-1,.,TRBJ2-1
TGTGCCAGTAGTATAGCGAGCGACTACAATGAGCAGTTCTTC,CASSIASDYNEQFF,.,TRBV19,.,TRBJ2-1
TGTGCCAGCAGCTTTACGGTCGATCCAGGAAACACCATATATTTT,CASSFTVDPGNTIYF,.,TRBV11-2,few,TRBJ1-3
TGTGCCAGCAGCTTAGGACCGACAGGGGAAGAGACCCAGTACTTC,CASSLGPTGEETQYF,TRBD1,TRBV7-7,.,TRBJ2-5
TGTGCCAGCACCCAGGGGACCTATAATTCACCCCTCCACTTT,CASTQGTYNSPLHF,.,TRBV28,.,TRBJ1-6
TGTGCCAGCAGTTTATCGGGACAGGGGGCAGGTGGCTACACCTTC,CASSLSGQGAGGYTF,TRBD1,TRBV27,.,TRBJ1-2
TGTGCCAGCAGCGCAACCGGGACAGGGGTTTCACCCCTCCACTTT,CASSATGTGVSPLHF,TRBD1,TRBV7-3,.,TRBJ1-6
TGTGCCAGCCGTTACCGGGACAGGGAAAGTACCGGGGAGCTGTTTTTT,CASRYRDRESTGELFF,TRBD1,TRBV19,.,TRBJ2-2
TGTGCCAGCAGCCAAGAGGAGGGGACAGGGGGCTTCTCCAGACAGGCTTTCTTT,CASSQEEGTGGFSRQAFF,TRBD1,TRBV14,many,TRBJ1-1
TGTGCCAGCAGTCCAGGGGCTGGGGATTCACCCCTCCACTTT,CASSPGAGDSPLHF,.,TRBV6-4,few,TRBJ1-6
TGTGCCAGCAGCGTTTACAGGGGCGGTGAGCAGTTCTTC,CASSVYRGGEQFF,TRBD1,TRBV7-9,.,TRBJ2-1
TGTGCCAGCAGTTACTCGCCCTATCCATCCGAGACCCAGTACTTC,CASSYSPYPSETQYF,.,TRBV6-5,.,TRBJ2-5
TGTGCCAGCAGCTTGGACAGGGACACCGGGGAGCTGTTTTTT,CASSLDRDTGELFF,TRBD1,TRBV7-3,.,TRBJ2-2
TGTGCCAGCAGTTTTTCCCCTAGTAACGAGCAGTACTTC,CASSFSPSNEQYF,.,TRBV12-3/TRBV12-4,.,TRBJ2-7
TGCGCCAGCAGCGAAGGACAGAAGTATGGCTACACCTTC,CASSEGQKYGYTF,.,TRBV5-1,.,TRBJ1-2
TGTGCCAGCAGCCAATACAGGAACACTGAAGCTTTCTTT,CASSQYRNTEAFF,.,TRBV7-2,.,TRBJ1-1
TGTGCCAGCAGGGACAGGCCACAATCCGAAGCTTTCTTT,CASRDRPQSEAFF,TRBD1,TRBV6-5,.,TRBJ1-1
TGTGCCAGCAGCACCGGGACTAGCGGGGTGAGAGAGCAGTACTTC,CASSTGTSGVREQYF,TRBD2,TRBV7-6,.,TRBJ2-7
TGTGCCAGCAGCACAGGGACAGGGGGTGAACAAGAGACCCAGTACTTC,CASSTGTGGEQETQYF,TRBD1,TRBV5-6,once,TRBJ2-5
TGTGCCAGCAGCTTAGGGACAGGCAATCAGCCCCAGCATTTT,CASSLGTGNQPQHF,.,TRBV11-3,.,TRBJ1-5
TGTGCCAGCTCACCAGGTCTCAGCGGCACTTCTGGAAACACCATATATTTT,CASSPGLSGTSGNTIYF,.,TRBV18,.,TRBJ1-3
TGTGCCAGCAGCTCAAAGGCGGGGTCTCGGCGGGAGCAGTACTTC,CASSSKAGSRREQYF,.,TRBV7-3,.,TRBJ2-7
TGTGCCAGCAGCTTGGGGGGGGCCCGCGGGATCGTCCGGGCTTTCTTT,CASSLGGARGIVRAFF,.,TRBV11-3,.,TRBJ1-1
TGCGCCAGCAGTGAGGCAGCTAACTATGGCTACACCTTC,CASSEAANYGYTF,.,TRBV10-1,.,TRBJ1-2
TGTGCCAGCAGTGGCCAGGGAGGAGAGACCCAGTACTTC,CASSGQGGETQYF,.,TRBV2,.,TRBJ2-5
TGTGCCAGCAGTGGCGGGTCAACGGGGGAGCAGTACTTC,CASSGGSTGEQYF,.,TRBV2,.,TRBJ2-7
TGTGCCAGCAGGGTTGGGGGGGGATCCTACAATGAGCAGTTCTTC,CASRVGGGSYNEQFF,TRBD2,TRBV2,.,TRBJ2-1
TGTGCCAGCAGTGAATCCACAGTCGGCACTGAAGCTTTCTTT,CASSESTVGTEAFF,.,TRBV2,.,TRBJ1-1
TGTGCCAGCTCACCTCTACCGGGACTAGTAAGCGGGGAGCTGTTTTTT,CASSPLPGLVSGELFF,TRBD2,TRBV18,.,TRBJ2-2
TGTGCCAGCAGCCAAGATGTTTTACAGAGGGATAGGGAAAAACTGTTTTTT,CASSQDVLQRDREKLFF,.,TRBV4-2,.,TRBJ1-4
TGCGCCAGCAGCTTGGCCGATTGGACAGGGAGGGGCTACACCTTC,CASSLADWTGRGYTF,TRBD1,TRBV5-1,.,TRBJ1-2
TGTGCCAGCTCTCCATTCCTCAGGGGCACAGATACGCAGTATTTT,CASSPFLRGTDTQYF,.,TRBV18,.,TRBJ2-3
TGTGCCAGCAGCGCGGACAGGGGGCTAGGGGAGACCCAGTACTTC,CASSADRGLGETQYF,TRBD1,TRBV6-5,.,TRBJ2-5
TGTGCCAGCAGCTTGGACAGGGGGCTTGGTGCAGATACGCAGTATTTT,CASSLDRGLGADTQYF,TRBD1,TRBV7-3,once,TRBJ2-3
TGTGCTAGTGGTTCCAGTGACAGGCGTGAAAAACTGTTTTTT,CASGSSDRREKLFF,.,TRBV12-5,.,TRBJ1-4
TGTGCCAGTAGTACCCGGCCAGGGGAAAAACTGTTTTTT,CASSTRPGEKLFF,.,TRBV19,.,TRBJ1-4
TGTGCCTGGAGTGTAACGGGTCGGGGTGGCTACACCTTC,CAWSVTGRGGYTF,.,TRBV30,once,TRBJ1-2
TGTGCCAGCAGCAGCCCGCAGGGCCAGGGGACAGAGACCCAGTACTTC,CASSSPQGQGTETQYF,.,TRBV5-5,.,TRBJ2-5
TGTGCCAGCAGCCCCATCCAACGGGAAGCCAACTATGGCTACACCTTC,CASSPIQREANYGYTF,.,TRBV7-9,.,TRBJ1-2
TGTGCCAGCAGTCGGCGCTCGGGGGAGCAGTTCTTC,CASSRRSGEQFF,.,TRBV2,.,TRBJ2-1
TGTGCCAGCAGTCCCACCCCGGGACAGGGGTCCTACAATGAGCAGTTCTTC,CASSPTPGQGSYNEQFF,TRBD1,TRBV7-9,.,TRBJ2-1
TGTGCCACCTTAGCTCTCCGATCTGAAGCTTTCTTT,CATLALRSEAFF,.,TRBV28,.,TRBJ1-1
TGTGCCAGCAGCCTTAGGCGTCCCGGGTTTGGCCTCCAGGGTTCTGAAGCTTTCTTT,CASSLRRPGFGLQGSEAFF,.,TRBV11-3,.,TRBJ1-1
TGTGCCAGCACCCCGACCCCTCGGGGCACTGAAGCTTTCTTT,CASTPTPRGTEAFF,.,TRBV7-9,.,TRBJ1-1